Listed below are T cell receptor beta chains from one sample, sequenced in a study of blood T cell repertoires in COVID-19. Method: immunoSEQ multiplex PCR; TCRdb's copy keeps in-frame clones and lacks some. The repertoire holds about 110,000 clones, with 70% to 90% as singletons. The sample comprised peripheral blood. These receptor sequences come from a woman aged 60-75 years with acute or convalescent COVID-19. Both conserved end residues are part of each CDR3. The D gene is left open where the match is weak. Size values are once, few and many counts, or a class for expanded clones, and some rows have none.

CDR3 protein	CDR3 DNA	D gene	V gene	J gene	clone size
CASSELAGPYEQFF	TGTGCCAGCAGCGAACTAGCGGGACCCTATGAGCAGTTCTTC	TRBD2	TRBV3-1/TRBV3-2	TRBJ2-1	NA
CASSYPTGGLYNEQFF	TGTGCCAGCAGCTACCCGACGGGGGGACTATACAATGAGCAGTTCTTC	TRBD2	TRBV11-2	TRBJ2-1	NA
CASSANGGSGNEQFF	TGTGCCAGCAGCGCCAATGGGGGGTCTGGCAATGAGCAGTTCTTC	NA	TRBV2	TRBJ2-1	NA
CASSQDRASEQYF	TGCGCCAGCAGCCAAGATCGAGCGTCCGAGCAGTACTTC	NA	TRBV4-3	TRBJ2-7	NA
CASSTWTGPSNQPQHF	TGTGCCAGTAGTACTTGGACAGGTCCTTCGAATCAGCCCCAGCATTTT	TRBD1	TRBV19	TRBJ1-5	NA
CASSLFHDRGTNQPQHF	TGTGCCAGCAGTTTATTCCATGACCGGGGTACCAATCAGCCCCAGCATTTT	NA	TRBV28	TRBJ1-5	once
CASRAGASNQPQHF	TGTGCCAGCAGGGCCGGAGCCAGCAATCAGCCCCAGCATTTT	NA	TRBV7-8	TRBJ1-5	NA
CASSDRTGRETQYF	TGCGCCAGCAGTGACAGGACAGGGCGAGAGACCCAGTACTTC	TRBD1	TRBV23-1	TRBJ2-5	NA
CASSGAASNTGELFF	TGTGCCAGTAGTGGGGCAGCCTCGAACACCGGGGAGCTGTTTTTT	NA	TRBV19	TRBJ2-2	NA
CASQDRAVDGYTF	TGTGCCAGTCAAGACAGGGCGGTTGATGGCTACACCTTC	TRBD1	TRBV19	TRBJ1-2	NA
CASSQRGTGTDTQYF	TGCGCCAGCAGCCAACGCGGAACCGGCACAGATACGCAGTATTTT	NA	TRBV4-3	TRBJ2-3	NA
CASSRGTSGLYEQYF	TGTGCCAGCAGCCGCGGGACTAGCGGACTCTACGAGCAGTACTTC	TRBD2	TRBV7-8	TRBJ2-7	NA
CASSFQGVTEAFF	TGTGCCAGCAGTTTCCAGGGGGTCACTGAAGCTTTCTTT	TRBD1	TRBV12-3/TRBV12-4	TRBJ1-1	few
CASSKTGLNQPQHF	TGTGCCAGCAGTAAAACAGGGCTAAATCAGCCCCAGCATTTT	NA	TRBV7-9	TRBJ1-5	NA
CASTLTGPGYTF	TGTGCCAGCACCCTGACAGGGCCTGGCTACACCTTC	NA	TRBV21-1	TRBJ1-2	once
CASSTGQGLSGYTF	TGTGCCAGCAGTACGGGACAGGGGCTTTCGGGCTACACCTTC	TRBD1	TRBV27	TRBJ1-2	NA
CASRLRGEKLFF	TGTGCCAGCAGGTTACGGGGTGAAAAACTGTTTTTT	NA	TRBV12-3/TRBV12-4	TRBJ1-4	NA
CASSQVGAEKTYEQYF	TGTGCCAGCAGCCAAGTGGGGGCCGAGAAGACCTACGAGCAGTACTTC	NA	TRBV4-2	TRBJ2-7	few
CASSLLRGDGYTF	TGTGCCAGCAGTTTATTAAGGGGCGACGGCTACACCTTC	NA	TRBV28	TRBJ1-2	NA
CASSWGQGSTDTQYF	TGCGCCAGCAGCTGGGGACAGGGAAGCACAGATACGCAGTATTTT	TRBD1	TRBV5-1	TRBJ2-3	NA
CASSSQGASPLHF	TGTGCCAGCAGCTCGCAGGGGGCTTCACCCCTCCACTTT	TRBD1	TRBV7-2	TRBJ1-6	NA
CASSVGTGNNSPLHF	TGTGCCAGCAGCGTAGGGACAGGCAATAATTCACCCCTCCACTTT	TRBD1	TRBV9	TRBJ1-6	few
CASRMGENTEAFF	TGTGCCAGCAGAATGGGAGAGAACACTGAAGCTTTCTTT	NA	TRBV12-3/TRBV12-4	TRBJ1-1	once
CASSYSISTGGNTIYF	TGTGCCAGCAGTTACTCGATCTCGACAGGGGGGAACACCATATATTTT	TRBD1	TRBV6-5	TRBJ1-3	NA
CASSPRPGTNPNEKLFF	TGTGCCAGCTCACCACGGCCAGGAACGAACCCTAATGAAAAACTGTTTTTT	NA	TRBV18	TRBJ1-4	NA
CASSTEGAYGYTF	TGTGCCAGTAGTACCGAGGGGGCCTATGGCTACACCTTC	TRBD1	TRBV19	TRBJ1-2	NA
CSAPVMVGYTF	TGCAGTGCCCCAGTCATGGTCGGCTACACCTTC	NA	TRBV20-1	TRBJ1-2	NA
CASSLMGALGYTF	TGTGCCAGCAGTTTAATGGGGGCGCTTGGCTACACCTTC	NA	TRBV28	TRBJ1-2	NA
CASSQVSVRELFF	TGCGCCAGCAGCCAAGTGTCAGTCCGGGAGCTGTTTTTT	NA	TRBV4-1	TRBJ2-2	NA
CACGTTSNQPQHF	TGTGCCTGCGGGACAACCAGCAATCAGCCCCAGCATTTT	NA	TRBV30	TRBJ1-5	NA
CASSQGQGSRGAFF	TGTGCCAGCAGCCAAGGGCAGGGAAGTCGCGGTGCTTTCTTT	NA	TRBV3-1/TRBV3-2	TRBJ1-1	NA
CASSYLQEADTQYF	TGTGCCAGCAGTTACTTACAGGAAGCAGATACGCAGTATTTT	NA	TRBV6-5	TRBJ2-3	NA
CASSPHEVNTEAFF	TGTGCCAGCAGTCCACATGAGGTAAACACTGAAGCTTTCTTT	NA	TRBV6-5	TRBJ1-1	NA
CATSRELGGYEQYF	TGTGCCACCAGCAGGGAACTCGGCGGCTACGAGCAGTACTTC	NA	TRBV15	TRBJ2-7	NA
CASTSGVTDYQPQHF	TGTGCCAGCACTTCCGGAGTGACTGATTATCAGCCCCAGCATTTT	NA	TRBV2	TRBJ1-5	few
CASSYGRGRPPNQPQHF	TGTGCCAGCAGTTACGGCAGGGGACGCCCCCCAAATCAGCCCCAGCATTTT	NA	TRBV6-2/TRBV6-3	TRBJ1-5	NA
CASSRGTGTDGYTF	TGTGCCAGCAGCCGGGGGACAGGGACCGACGGCTACACCTTC	TRBD1	TRBV5-6	TRBJ1-2	NA
CASSSWTNVPTEAFF	TGTGCCAGCAGCTCCTGGACTAACGTACCAACTGAAGCTTTCTTT	NA	TRBV7-2	TRBJ1-1	NA
CASSPGLVEQYF	TGTGCCAGCAGCCCAGGGTTGGTCGAGCAGTACTTC	NA	TRBV11-2	TRBJ2-7	few
CASSDEVGNQPQHF	TGTGCCAGCAGTGACGAGGTGGGCAATCAGCCCCAGCATTTT	NA	TRBV2	TRBJ1-5	NA
CASREATSGGNEQFF	TGCGCCAGCAGGGAGGCGACTAGCGGGGGAAATGAGCAGTTCTTC	TRBD2	TRBV10-2	TRBJ2-1	NA
CASRQGTSGRYYEQYF	TGTGCCAGCAGACAAGGGACTAGCGGGAGATACTACGAGCAGTACTTC	TRBD2	TRBV27	TRBJ2-7	NA
CASSLGRTYEQYF	TGTGCCAGCAGCTTGGGCAGGACCTACGAGCAGTACTTC	NA	TRBV5-6	TRBJ2-7	NA
CASRSATGATEAFF	TGTGCCTCCCGGTCCGCTACAGGGGCGACTGAAGCTTTCTTT	TRBD1	TRBV19	TRBJ1-1	NA
CASSHQGSQQPQHF	TGTGCCAGCAGCCACCAGGGGTCACAACAGCCCCAGCATTTT	NA	TRBV7-9	TRBJ1-5	NA
CASSFGGRANYGYTF	TGTGCCAGCAGCTTTGGTGGCAGGGCAAACTATGGCTACACCTTC	NA	TRBV5-4	TRBJ1-2	NA
CASSRGTGRAGELFF	TGTGCCAGCAGCCGAGGGACAGGGCGGGCCGGGGAGCTGTTTTTT	TRBD1	TRBV14	TRBJ2-2	NA
CASSLVAGGRETQYF	TGTGCCAGCAGCTTAGTAGCGGGGGGGCGGGAGACCCAGTACTTC	TRBD2	TRBV11-1	TRBJ2-5	few
CASSPGQSSGNTIYF	TGCGCCAGCAGCCCGGGACAGAGCTCTGGAAACACCATATATTTT	TRBD1	TRBV5-1	TRBJ1-3	NA
CASSIYRNTEAFF	TGTGCCAGTAGTATTTACAGGAACACTGAAGCTTTCTTT	NA	TRBV19	TRBJ1-1	few
CASSNSDRGTDTQYF	TGTGCCAGCAGCAATTCGGACAGGGGCACAGATACGCAGTATTTT	TRBD1	TRBV28	TRBJ2-3	NA
CASRDRGFYEQYF	TGTGCCAGCAGAGACCGAGGATTTTACGAGCAGTACTTC	NA	TRBV28	TRBJ2-7	NA
CATSDPTGGDYEQYF	TGTGCCACCAGTGATCCGACAGGGGGTGACTACGAGCAGTACTTC	TRBD1	TRBV24-1	TRBJ2-7	NA
CASSLRGLGNTEAFF	TGCGCCAGCAGCTTAAGGGGGCTTGGGAACACTGAAGCTTTCTTT	TRBD1	TRBV5-1	TRBJ1-1	once
CASLSVMYEQYF	TGTGCCAGCTTGTCGGTTATGTACGAGCAGTACTTC	NA	TRBV6-6	TRBJ2-7	NA
CASSLEAPYEQYF	TGTGCCAGCAGTTTGGAGGCCCCCTACGAGCAGTACTTC	NA	TRBV28	TRBJ2-7	once
CASSQRTGVSDTQYF	TGTGCCAGCAGCCAGCGGACAGGGGTGTCCGATACGCAGTATTTT	TRBD1	TRBV3-1/TRBV3-2	TRBJ2-3	NA